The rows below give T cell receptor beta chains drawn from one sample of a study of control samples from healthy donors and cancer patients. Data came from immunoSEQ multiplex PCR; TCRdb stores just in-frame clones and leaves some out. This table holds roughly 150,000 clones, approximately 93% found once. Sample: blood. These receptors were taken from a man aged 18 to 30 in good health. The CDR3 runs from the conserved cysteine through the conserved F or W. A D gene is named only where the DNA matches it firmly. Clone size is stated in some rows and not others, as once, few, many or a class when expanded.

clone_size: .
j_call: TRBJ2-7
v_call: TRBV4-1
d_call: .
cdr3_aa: CASSLGTVSSYEQYF
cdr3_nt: TGCGCCAGCAGCCTCGGGACGGTCAGCTCCTACGAGCAGTACTTC

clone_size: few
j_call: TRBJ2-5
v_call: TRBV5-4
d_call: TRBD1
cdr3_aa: CASSSRPDRETQYF
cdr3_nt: TGTGCCAGCAGCTCCCGCCCGGACAGGGAGACCCAGTACTTC

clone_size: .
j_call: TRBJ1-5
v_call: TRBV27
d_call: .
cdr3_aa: CASSLGGGQPQHF
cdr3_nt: TGTGCCAGCAGCCTGGGCGGGGGTCAGCCCCAGCATTTT

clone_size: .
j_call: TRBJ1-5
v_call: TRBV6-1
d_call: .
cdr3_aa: CASSEGGQPQHF
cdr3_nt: TGTGCCAGCAGTGAAGGCGGCCAGCCCCAGCATTTT

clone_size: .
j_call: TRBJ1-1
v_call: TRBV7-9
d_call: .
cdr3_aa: CASSLDYTEAFF
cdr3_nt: TGTGCCAGCAGCTTAGATTACACTGAAGCTTTCTTT

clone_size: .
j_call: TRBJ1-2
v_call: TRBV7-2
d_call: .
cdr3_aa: CASSLATGSNYGYTF
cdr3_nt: TGTGCCAGCAGCTTAGCAACAGGGAGTAACTATGGCTACACCTTC

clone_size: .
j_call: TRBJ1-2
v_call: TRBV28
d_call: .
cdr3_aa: CASTSNVRGYTF
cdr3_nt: TGTGCCAGCACTTCAAACGTACGGGGCTACACCTTC

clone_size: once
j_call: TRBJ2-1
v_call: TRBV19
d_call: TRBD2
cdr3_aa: CASNLGTSGYNEQFF
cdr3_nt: TGTGCCAGTAACCTCGGGACTAGCGGATACAATGAGCAGTTCTTC

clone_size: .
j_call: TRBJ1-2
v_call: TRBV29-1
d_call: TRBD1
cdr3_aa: CSAAAGGDYGYTF
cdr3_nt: TGCAGCGCCGCGGCAGGGGGGGACTATGGCTACACCTTC

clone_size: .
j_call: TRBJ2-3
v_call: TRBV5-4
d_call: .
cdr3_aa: CASSAQGIETDTQYF
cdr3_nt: TGTGCCAGCAGCGCCCAGGGAATAGAGACAGATACGCAGTATTTT

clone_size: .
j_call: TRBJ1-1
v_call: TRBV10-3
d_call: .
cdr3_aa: CAISEIGGDTEAFF
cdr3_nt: TGTGCCATCAGTGAGATCGGAGGGGACACTGAAGCTTTCTTT

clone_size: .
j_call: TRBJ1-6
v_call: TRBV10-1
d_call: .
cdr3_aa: CASSGEGRPHSPLHF
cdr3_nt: TGCGCCAGCAGTGGGGAGGGCCGGCCGCATTCACCCCTCCACTTT

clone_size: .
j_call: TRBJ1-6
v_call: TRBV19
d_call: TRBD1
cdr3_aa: CASVGQGSSPLHF
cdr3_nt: TGTGCCAGTGTGGGACAGGGAAGTTCACCCCTCCACTTT

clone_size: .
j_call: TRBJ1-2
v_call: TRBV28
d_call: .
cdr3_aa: CASSLGLVGYTF
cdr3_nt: TGTGCCAGCAGTTTAGGATTGGTTGGCTACACCTTC

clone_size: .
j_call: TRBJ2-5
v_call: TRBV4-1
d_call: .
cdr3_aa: CASSPKRGGLQETQYF
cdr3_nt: TGCGCCAGCAGCCCCAAACGTGGCGGCCTACAAGAGACCCAGTACTTC

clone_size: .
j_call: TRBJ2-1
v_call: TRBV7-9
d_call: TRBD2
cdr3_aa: CASSPPASGLFNEQFF
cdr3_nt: TGTGCCAGCAGCCCACCGGCTAGCGGGTTATTCAATGAGCAGTTCTTC

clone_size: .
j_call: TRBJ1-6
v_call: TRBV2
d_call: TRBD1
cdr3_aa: CAGLGQIHSPLHF
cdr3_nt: TGTGCCGGGCTGGGACAGATACATTCACCCCTCCACTTT

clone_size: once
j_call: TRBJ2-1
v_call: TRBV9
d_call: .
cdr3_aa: CASSVARGGEQFF
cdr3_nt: TGTGCCAGCAGCGTAGCGAGGGGGGGTGAGCAGTTCTTC

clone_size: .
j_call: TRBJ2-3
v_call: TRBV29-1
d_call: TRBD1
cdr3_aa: CSVTRQGPDTQYF
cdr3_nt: TGCAGCGTTACCCGACAGGGTCCAGATACGCAGTATTTT

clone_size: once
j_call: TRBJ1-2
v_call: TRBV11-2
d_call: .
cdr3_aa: CASSLDQGYYGYTF
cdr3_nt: TGTGCCAGCAGCTTAGATCAGGGATACTATGGCTACACCTTC

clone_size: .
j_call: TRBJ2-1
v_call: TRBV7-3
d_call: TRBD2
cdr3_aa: CASSLDSGNHNEQFF
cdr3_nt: TGTGCCAGCAGCTTAGATAGCGGGAATCACAATGAGCAGTTCTTC

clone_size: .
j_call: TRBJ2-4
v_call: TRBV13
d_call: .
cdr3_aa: CASSPGEGESKNIQYF
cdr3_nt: TGTGCCAGCAGCCCCGGGGAAGGGGAGTCCAAAAACATTCAGTACTTC

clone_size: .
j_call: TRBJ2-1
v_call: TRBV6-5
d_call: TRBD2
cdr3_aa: CASSSGLAGAQFF
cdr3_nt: TGTGCCAGCAGTTCGGGACTAGCGGGGGCGCAGTTCTTC

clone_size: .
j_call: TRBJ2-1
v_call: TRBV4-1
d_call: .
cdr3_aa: CASSQVGGVPYNEQFF
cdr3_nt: TGCGCCAGCAGCCAAGTTGGTGGGGTGCCCTACAATGAGCAGTTCTTC

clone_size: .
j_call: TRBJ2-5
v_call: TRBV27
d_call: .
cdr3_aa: CASSLRGSQETQYF
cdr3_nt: TGTGCCAGCAGTTTACGTGGTTCCCAAGAGACCCAGTACTTC

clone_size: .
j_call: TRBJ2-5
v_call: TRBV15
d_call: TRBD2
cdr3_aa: CATSGLKRGPKFQYF
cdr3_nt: TGTGCCACCAGCGGACTAAAGCGGGGACCCAAATTCCAGTACTTC

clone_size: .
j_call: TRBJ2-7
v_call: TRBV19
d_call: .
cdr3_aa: CASSSSFSGAYEQYF
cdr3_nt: TGTGCCAGTAGCTCCTCCTTCTCCGGGGCCTACGAGCAGTACTTC

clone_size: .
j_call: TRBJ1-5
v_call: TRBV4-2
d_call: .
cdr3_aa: CASSQDKPSNQPQHF
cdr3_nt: TGTGCCAGCAGCCAAGATAAGCCGAGCAATCAGCCCCAGCATTTT

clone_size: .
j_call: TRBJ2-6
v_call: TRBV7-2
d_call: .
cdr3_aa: CARSLGSGANVLTF
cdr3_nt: TGTGCCAGAAGCTTAGGGTCTGGGGCCAACGTCCTGACTTTC

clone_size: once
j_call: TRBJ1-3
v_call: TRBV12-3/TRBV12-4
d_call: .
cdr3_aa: CASSLSGNTIYF
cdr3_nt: TGTGCCAGCAGCCTCTCTGGAAACACCATATATTTT

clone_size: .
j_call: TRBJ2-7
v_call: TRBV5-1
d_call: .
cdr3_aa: CASSNPPLYEQYF
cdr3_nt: TGCGCCAGCAGCAACCCTCCACTCTACGAGCAGTACTTC

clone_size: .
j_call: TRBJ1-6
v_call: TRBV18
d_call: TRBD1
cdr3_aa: CASSPRDRSSSYNSPLHF
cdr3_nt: TGTGCCAGCTCACCCCGGGACAGGTCGAGCTCCTATAATTCACCCCTCCACTTT